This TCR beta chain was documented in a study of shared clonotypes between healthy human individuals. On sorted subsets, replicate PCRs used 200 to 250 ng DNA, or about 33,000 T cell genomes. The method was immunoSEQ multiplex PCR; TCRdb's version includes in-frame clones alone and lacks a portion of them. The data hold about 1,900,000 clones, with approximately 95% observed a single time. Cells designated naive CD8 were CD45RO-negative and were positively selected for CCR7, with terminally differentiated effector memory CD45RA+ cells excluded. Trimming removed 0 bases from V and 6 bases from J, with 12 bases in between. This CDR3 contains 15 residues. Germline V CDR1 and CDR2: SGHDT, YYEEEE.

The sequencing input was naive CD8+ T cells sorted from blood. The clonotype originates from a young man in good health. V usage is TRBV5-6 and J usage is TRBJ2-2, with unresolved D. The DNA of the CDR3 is TGTGCCAGCAGCTTGGTTGGTCACCCCCCCGGGGAGCTGTTTTTT. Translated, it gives CASSLVGHPPGELFF.